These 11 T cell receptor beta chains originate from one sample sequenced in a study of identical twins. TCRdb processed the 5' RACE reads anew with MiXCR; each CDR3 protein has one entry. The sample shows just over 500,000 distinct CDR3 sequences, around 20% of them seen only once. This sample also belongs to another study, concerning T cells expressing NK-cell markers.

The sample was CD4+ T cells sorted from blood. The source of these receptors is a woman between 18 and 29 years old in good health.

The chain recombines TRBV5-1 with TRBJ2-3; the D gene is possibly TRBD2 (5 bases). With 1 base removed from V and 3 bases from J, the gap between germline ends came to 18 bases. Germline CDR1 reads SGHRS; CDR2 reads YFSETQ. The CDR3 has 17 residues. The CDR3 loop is CASSLSPVREGTDTQYF. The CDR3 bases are TGCGCCAGCAGCTTGTCCCCCGTCCGTGAGGGTACAGATACGCAGTATTTT. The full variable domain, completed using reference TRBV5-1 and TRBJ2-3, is KAGVTQTPRYLIKTRGQQVTLSCSPISGHRSVSWYQQTPGQGLQFLFEYFSETQRNKGNFPGRFSGRQFSNSRSEMNVSTLELGDSALYLCASSLSPVREGTDTQYFGPGTRLTVL.

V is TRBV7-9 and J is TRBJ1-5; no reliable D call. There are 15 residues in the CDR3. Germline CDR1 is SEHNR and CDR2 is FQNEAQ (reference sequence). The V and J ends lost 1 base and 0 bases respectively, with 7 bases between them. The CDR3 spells CASSLGENSNQPQHF. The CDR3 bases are TGTGCCAGCAGCTTAGGAGAGAATAGCAATCAGCCCCAGCATTTT.

CDR3 bases: TGTGCCAGCAGCGTAGGTGGGGGGACTAGCGGGTGGAATGAGCAGTTCTTC. It translates to CASSVGGGTSGWNEQFF. J is TRBJ2-1 and V is TRBV9, with 12 nucleotides matching TRBD2. V lost 0 bases to trimming and J lost 7 bases; unmatched junction nucleotides: 8. Germline CDR1 and CDR2: SGDLS and YYNGEE. The CDR3 contains 17 residues.

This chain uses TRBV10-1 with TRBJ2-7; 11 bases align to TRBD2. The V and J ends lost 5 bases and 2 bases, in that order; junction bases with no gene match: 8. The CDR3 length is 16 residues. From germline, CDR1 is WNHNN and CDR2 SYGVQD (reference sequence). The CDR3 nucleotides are TGCGCCAGCAGTCCTGCTACTAGCGGGGGAACCTACGAGCAGTACTTC. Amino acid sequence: CASSPATSGGTYEQYF.

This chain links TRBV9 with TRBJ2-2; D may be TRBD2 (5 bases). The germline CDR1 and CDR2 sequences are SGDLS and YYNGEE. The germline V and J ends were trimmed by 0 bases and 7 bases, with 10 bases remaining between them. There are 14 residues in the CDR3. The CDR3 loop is CASSVEASLGELFF. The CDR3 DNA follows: TGTGCCAGCAGCGTAGAGGCTAGCCTCGGGGAGCTGTTTTTT.

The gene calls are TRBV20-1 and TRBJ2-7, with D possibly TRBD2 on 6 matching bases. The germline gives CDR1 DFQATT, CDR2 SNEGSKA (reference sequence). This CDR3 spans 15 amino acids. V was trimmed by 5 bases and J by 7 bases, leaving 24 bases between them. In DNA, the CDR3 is TGCAGTGCTGGGGGGTTGGGGACGCCGCGGCGGGAGCAGTACTTC. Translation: CSAGGLGTPRREQYF.

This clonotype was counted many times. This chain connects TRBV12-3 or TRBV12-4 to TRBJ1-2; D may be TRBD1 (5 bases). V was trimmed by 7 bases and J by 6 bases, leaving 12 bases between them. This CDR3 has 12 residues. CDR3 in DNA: TGTGCCAGCACTAAACGGGGCGATGGCTACACCTTC. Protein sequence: CASTKRGDGYTF.

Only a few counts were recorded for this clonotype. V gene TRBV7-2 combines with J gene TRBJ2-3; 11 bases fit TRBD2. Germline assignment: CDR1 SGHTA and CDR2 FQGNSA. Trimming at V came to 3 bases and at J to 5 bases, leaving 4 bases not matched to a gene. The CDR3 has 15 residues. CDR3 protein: CASSFRLAGRDTQYF. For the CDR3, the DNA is TGTGCCAGCAGCTTTCGACTAGCGGGAAGAGATACGCAGTATTTT.

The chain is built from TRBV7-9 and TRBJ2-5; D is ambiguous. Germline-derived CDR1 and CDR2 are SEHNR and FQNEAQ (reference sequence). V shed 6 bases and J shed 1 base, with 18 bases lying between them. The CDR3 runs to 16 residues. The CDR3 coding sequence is TGTGCCAGCAGTTCATACCGCCGGGTCCTCCAAGAGACCCAGTACTTC. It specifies CASSSYRRVLQETQYF. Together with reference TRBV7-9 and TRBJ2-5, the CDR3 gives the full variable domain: DTGVSQNPRHKITKRGQNVTFRCDPISEHNRLYWYRQTLGQGPEFLTYFQNEAQLEKSRLLSDRFSAERPKGSFSTLEIQRTEQGDSAMYLCASSSYRRVLQETQYFGPGTRLLVL.

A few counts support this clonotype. CDR3: CASSPRGGNEQFF. In nucleotides, the CDR3 is TGTGCCAGCAGCCCTCGCGGGGGGAATGAGCAGTTCTTC. J is TRBJ2-1 and V is TRBV9; TRBD2 matches at 8 bases. Germline V lookup: CDR1 SGDLS, CDR2 YYNGEE. The CDR3 sequence is 13 residues long. The junction had 4 bases not matched to a gene; V was cut back by 4 bases and J by 7 bases.

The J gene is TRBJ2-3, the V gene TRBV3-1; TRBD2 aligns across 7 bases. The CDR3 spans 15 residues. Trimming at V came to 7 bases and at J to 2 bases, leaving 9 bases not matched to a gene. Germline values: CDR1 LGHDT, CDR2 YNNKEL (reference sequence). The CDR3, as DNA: TGTGCCAGCACCTCGCGGGGGATTCCCACAGATACGCAGTATTTT. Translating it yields CASTSRGIPTDTQYF.